This paragraph covers one T cell receptor beta chain sequence. The antigen is undetermined. This sample is drawn from a study of T cell clusters in autoimmune cytopenias. Findings and caveats of the study: Primary autoimmune cytopenia patients seemingly lacked the physiological T cell clusters found in healthy donors.

TRB was amplified by touch-down multiplex PCR, primer pools A and B combined. TCRdb reworked the multiplex PCR reads into one entry per CDR3 protein, no DNA. The repertoire table contains 6,200 or so distinct CDR3 sequences. The germline gives CDR1 MNHNY, CDR2 SVGAGI (reference sequence). The CDR3 covers 15 residues. TRB amplification used approximately 250 ng of peripheral blood genomic DNA. These records were also assigned to another study, of T cell repertoires in aging, cancer and after chemotherapy. According to that study: Some 9.4 million TCR reads made up the full dataset. Compared with age-matched healthy donors, untreated hematological or solid cancer patients showed higher blood TCR clonality. In each cancer cohort, median generation probability increased across chemotherapy, suggesting thymic output rebounded.

V usage is TRBV6-6 and J usage is TRBJ2-3; absent DNA, TCRdb's TRBD1 call cannot be checked. Sequencing was done on a sample of peripheral blood. The TCR originated in a human donor in good health. The CDR3 sequence: CASSCRQGVLDTQYF.